The clone carrying this T cell receptor beta chain was seen once. Its antigen is unknown. These data are taken from a study of T cell responses to AZD1222 COVID-19 vaccine. Findings and caveats of the study: Scientists sampled the repertoires only once the peak T cell response had passed.

The CDR3 covers 11 residues. CDR1 is SEHNR and CDR2 is FQNEAQ in the germline V gene (reference sequence). With 0 bases removed from V and 13 bases from J, the gap between germline ends came to 7 bases. The data were produced by immunoSEQ multiplex PCR, yet TCRdb's version contains in-frame clones alone and is incomplete. The table shows 100,000 to 150,000 clones, with 90% occurring only once. V gene TRBV7-9 combines with J gene TRBJ2-1; D ambiguous. The source material was peripheral blood, sampled on day 0 of AZD1222 vaccination. The source is an adult in good health. The CDR3 here is CASSLAGSQFF. CDR3 sequence (DNA): TGTGCCAGCAGCTTAGCGGGAAGTCAGTTCTTC.